This T cell receptor (beta chain) was identified during a study of T cell responses to AZD1222 COVID-19 vaccine. Regarding the study as a whole: White British donors predominated, females outnumbered males, and clonal diversity was possibly underestimated. It was only 6 or 7 AZD1222 recipients who were seropositive at baseline. Per reports, nearly half of all spike-specific TCRs target regions that are unmutated in variants.

Trimming pared 4 bases from V and 5 bases from J, leaving 16 bases between. Germline V gene lookup returns CDR1 LGHDT and CDR2 YNNKEL (reference sequence). This CDR3 contains 15 residues. Comments on this clone: Its target is not known.

Some clones are missing from TCRdb's copy, which holds only in-frame ones; the method was immunoSEQ multiplex PCR. In the table there are roughly 100,000 clones, nearly 90% of which are singletons. This chain uses TRBV3-1 (or the pseudogene TRBV3-2) with TRBJ2-3; TRBD2 might be the D (7 bases). Sequencing was performed on peripheral blood, taken 28 days after the second AZD1222 dose. This clonotype was sampled from an adult who received the AZD1222 COVID-19 vaccine. CDR3 sequence (DNA): TGTGCCAGCAGCCCCCCTTGGGGGGGCCAAGATACGCAGTATTTT. It specifies CASSPPWGGQDTQYF.